This T cell receptor (beta chain) appears in the sequencing data of a study of Graves' ophthalmopathy and Graves' hyperthyroidism. General study results and limits: Among expanded thyroid clonotypes above 0.001 frequency, most also occurred in blood.

The CDR3 is 11 amino acids. V was cut by 0 bases and J by 14 bases, with 6 bases left in between. Germline V CDR1 and CDR2: SGHRS, YFSETQ. TCR beta CDR3 amplification used RNA transcripts. An opening RT-PCR round employed HTBI primers and preceded a second-round multiplex PCR. TCRdb recomputed calls from the multiplex PCR reads with MiXCR, one row per CDR3 protein. Among over a million distinct CDR3 sequences, less than 45% were seen once, and the ten largest hold around 10%. As concerns this clonotype: Its antigen remains unidentified.

Aged 18 to 65, hyperthyroidism patients had been newly diagnosed, with under 2 months' duration. This TCR derives from an adult man with Graves' hyperthyroidism. Sequencing input: peripheral blood or thyroid tissue (not recorded which). This rearrangement joins TRBV5-1 to TRBJ2-6; unclear D gene. The CDR3 sequence: CASSLETILTF. DNA of the CDR3: TGCGCCAGCAGCTTGGAGACAATCCTGACTTTC.